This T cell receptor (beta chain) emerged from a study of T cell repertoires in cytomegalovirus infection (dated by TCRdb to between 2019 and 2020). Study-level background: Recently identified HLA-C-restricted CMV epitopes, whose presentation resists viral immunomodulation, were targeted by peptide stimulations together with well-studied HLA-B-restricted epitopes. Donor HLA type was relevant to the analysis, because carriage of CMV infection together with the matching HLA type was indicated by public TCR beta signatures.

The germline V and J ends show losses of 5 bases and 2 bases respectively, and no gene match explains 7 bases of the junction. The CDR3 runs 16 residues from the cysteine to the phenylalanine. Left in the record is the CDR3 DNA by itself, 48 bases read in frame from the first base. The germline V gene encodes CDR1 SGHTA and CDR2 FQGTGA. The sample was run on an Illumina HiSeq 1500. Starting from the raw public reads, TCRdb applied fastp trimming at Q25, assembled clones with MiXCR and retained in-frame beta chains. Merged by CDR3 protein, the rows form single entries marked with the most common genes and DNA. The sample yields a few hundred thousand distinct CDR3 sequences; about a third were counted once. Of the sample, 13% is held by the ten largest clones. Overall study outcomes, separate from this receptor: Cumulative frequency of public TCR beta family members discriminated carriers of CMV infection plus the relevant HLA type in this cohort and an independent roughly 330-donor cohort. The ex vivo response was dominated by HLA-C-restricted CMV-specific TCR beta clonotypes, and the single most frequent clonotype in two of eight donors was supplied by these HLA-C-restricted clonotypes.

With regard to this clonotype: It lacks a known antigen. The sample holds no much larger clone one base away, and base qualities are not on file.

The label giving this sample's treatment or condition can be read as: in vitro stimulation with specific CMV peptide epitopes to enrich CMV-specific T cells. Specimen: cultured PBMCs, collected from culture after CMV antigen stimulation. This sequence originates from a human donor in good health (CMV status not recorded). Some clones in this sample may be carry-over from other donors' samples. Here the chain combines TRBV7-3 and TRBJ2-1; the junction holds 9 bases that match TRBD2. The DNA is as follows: TGTGCCAGCAGCATTAGCGGGGGAGAGGCCTACAATGAGCAGTTCTTC. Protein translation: CASSISGGEAYNEQFF.